A selection of T cell receptor beta chains follows, all from one sample in a study of T cell repertoires in Merkel cell carcinoma. The repertoire was sequenced with immunoSEQ multiplex PCR; TCRdb's copy has only in-frame clones and lacks some. The repertoire holds some 14,000 clones, with 76% as singletons. The sequencing input was tumor tissue. The receptors come from an adult with Merkel cell carcinoma. CDR3s include the opening cysteine and the closing phenylalanine or tryptophan. The D gene is left open where the match is weak. Some rows mark clone size as missing; the rest say once, few, many or name a class of expanded clone.

cdr3_nt cdr3_aa j_call clone_size v_call d_call
TGTGCCACCAGTGGTGGCAGTAGCCAAGAGACCCAGTACTTC CATSGGSSQETQYF TRBJ2-5 NA TRBV24-1 NA
TGTGCCAGCAGCGGACGGACTGCGGGTGACACCGGGGAGCTGTTTTTT CASSGRTAGDTGELFF TRBJ2-2 NA TRBV3-1/TRBV3-2 NA
TGTGCCAGCAGTTTGGGCAGGATTTATGGCTACACCTTC CASSLGRIYGYTF TRBJ1-2 NA TRBV28 NA
TGTGCCAGCAGTATGTCTGGCGGGAAGGCCGGGTGGGAGCAGTACTTC CASSMSGGKAGWEQYF TRBJ2-7 NA TRBV27 NA
TGTGCCAGCAGTCTCGCGCCGACTAGCGGGAGGGAGGGGCAGTTCTTC CASSLAPTSGREGQFF TRBJ2-1 once TRBV28 TRBD2
TGTGCCAGCAGCGTAACGGGAGTGAGCGACGAGCAGTACTTC CASSVTGVSDEQYF TRBJ2-7 once TRBV9 NA
TGTGCCAGCAGTTCTAGTGGGGGGACCCAGTACTTC CASSSSGGTQYF TRBJ2-5 NA TRBV6-5 NA
TGCGCCAGCACCCCCCAAGGGCGCGGTGGCTACACCTTC CASTPQGRGGYTF TRBJ1-2 NA TRBV5-1 NA
TGTGCCAGCAGCTTAGATGGACAGGGGGTCTATGAGACCCAGTACTTC CASSLDGQGVYETQYF TRBJ2-5 NA TRBV7-6 TRBD1
TGTGCCAGCAGTACCTGGACAGGGGAGGGCTACACCTTC CASSTWTGEGYTF TRBJ1-2 NA TRBV6-5 TRBD1
TGTGCCAGCAGCAGAGGGACAGCTAACACTGAAGCTTTCTTT CASSRGTANTEAFF TRBJ1-1 NA TRBV11-3 TRBD1
TGTGCCAGCTCACCCGACAGGGACTATGGCTACACCTTC CASSPDRDYGYTF TRBJ1-2 NA TRBV18 TRBD1
TGTGCCAGCAGCTTAGCGGACTCCTACGAGCAGTACTTC CASSLADSYEQYF TRBJ2-7 NA TRBV7-6 NA
TGTGCCAGCAGCGCCTTTACTGAGCAGTTCTTC CASSAFTEQFF TRBJ2-1 NA TRBV11-3 NA
TGTGCTAGCAGCCCCGGGCTGGGCACAGATACGCAGTATTTT CASSPGLGTDTQYF TRBJ2-3 NA TRBV7-7 NA
TGTGCCAGCAGCTTGTCCCCCGGACGGAATCAGCCCCAGCATTTT CASSLSPGRNQPQHF TRBJ1-5 NA TRBV5-5 NA
TGTGCCAGCAGCTTAAATCTAGCGATTGACCTAGGGAATGAGCAGTTCTTC CASSLNLAIDLGNEQFF TRBJ2-1 NA TRBV7-2 NA
TGCGCCAGCAGCTTGGTGGGAGAGGGCAATGAGCAGTTCTTC CASSLVGEGNEQFF TRBJ2-1 NA TRBV5-1 NA
TGCGCCAGCAGTAGGGAGCTTCCCGGGGAGCTGTTTTTT CASSRELPGELFF TRBJ2-2 NA TRBV5-1 NA
TGTGCCAGCAGCTTAGCCGCAGGGACCACTGAAGCTTTCTTT CASSLAAGTTEAFF TRBJ1-1 NA TRBV7-9 NA
TGCGCCAGCAGCTTGTCAACTAGCGGAACCAATGAGCAGTTCTTC CASSLSTSGTNEQFF TRBJ2-1 few TRBV5-1 TRBD2
TGTGCCACCAGCAGAGAGCCACAGGGCACCTACGAGCAGTACTTC CATSREPQGTYEQYF TRBJ2-7 NA TRBV15 NA
TGTGCCAGCAGCCAAATTACAGGGGGCACTGAAGCTTTCTTT CASSQITGGTEAFF TRBJ1-1 NA TRBV4-2 TRBD1
TGTGCCAGCAGCTTCGGTCTAAGTGGGGAAAAACTGTTTTTT CASSFGLSGEKLFF TRBJ1-4 few TRBV7-9 NA
TGTGCCAGCAGCTTACTAGCGGAATACACAGATACGCAGTATTTT CASSLLAEYTDTQYF TRBJ2-3 NA TRBV7-3 TRBD2
TGTGCCAGCAGTACGACAGGGTCGGATCAGCCCCAGCATTTT CASSTTGSDQPQHF TRBJ1-5 NA TRBV28 TRBD1
TGTGCCAGCAGCATCGGACGAGGGACTGAAGCTTTCTTT CASSIGRGTEAFF TRBJ1-1 NA TRBV11-3 NA
TGTGCCAGCAGCTTAGCCGGGATTAACTACGAGCAGTACTTC CASSLAGINYEQYF TRBJ2-7 NA TRBV13 NA
TGCGCCAGCAGCCAAGGGAAGGACAGGAGGAACACTGAAGCTTTCTTT CASSQGKDRRNTEAFF TRBJ1-1 NA TRBV4-3 TRBD1
TGTGCCAGCAGTCCGACAGGGAACACTGAAGCTTTCTTT CASSPTGNTEAFF TRBJ1-1 NA TRBV6-5 NA
TGCGCCAGCAGCCAAGAAGGGAGGGGCAATCAGCCCCAGCATTTT CASSQEGRGNQPQHF TRBJ1-5 NA TRBV4-3 NA
TGTGCCAGCAGTTACCCTGGGGAGCGGGAACCCTACGAGCAGTACTTC CASSYPGEREPYEQYF TRBJ2-7 NA TRBV6-2/TRBV6-3 TRBD2
TGTGCCAGCAGCCTAGAACCTACAGGGGGCGGGAGCAATCAGCCCCAGCATTTT CASSLEPTGGGSNQPQHF TRBJ1-5 few TRBV4-2 TRBD1
TGTGCCAGCAGATTTCCGGGACAGTATTATGGCTACACCTTC CASRFPGQYYGYTF TRBJ1-2 NA TRBV28 TRBD1
TGCGCCAGCAGCCAGTCTGTGACACAGATTAATGAAAAACTGTTTTTT CASSQSVTQINEKLFF TRBJ1-4 NA TRBV4-1 NA
TGCGCCAGCAGCTTGTGGGGTCGGGACACTGAAGCTTTCTTT CASSLWGRDTEAFF TRBJ1-1 NA TRBV5-1 NA
TGTGCTAGTGCCTATAGCACAGATACGCAGTATTTT CASAYSTDTQYF TRBJ2-3 once TRBV12-5 NA
TGTGCCAGCAGCATGACGGCAGGGGTTGCTGAAGCTTTCTTT CASSMTAGVAEAFF TRBJ1-1 NA TRBV5-4 NA
TGTGCCAGCAGTCACCCCCTCGGCACAGATACGCAGTATTTT CASSHPLGTDTQYF TRBJ2-3 NA TRBV6-2/TRBV6-3 NA
TGTGCCAGCAGGCCGGGACGGCTTAATGAAAAACTGTTTTTT CASRPGRLNEKLFF TRBJ1-4 NA TRBV2 NA
TGTGCCAGCAGCTTGCGACTAGCGGGGGGCCCCCCAAATGAGCAGTTCTTC CASSLRLAGGPPNEQFF TRBJ2-1 NA TRBV5-5 TRBD2
TGTGCCAGCAGCCACCGGGACTTCGGATACGAGCAGTACTTC CASSHRDFGYEQYF TRBJ2-7 NA TRBV6-5 NA
TGTGCCAGCAGCCTGGGACATATGAACACTGAAGCTTTCTTT CASSLGHMNTEAFF TRBJ1-1 NA TRBV3-1/TRBV3-2 NA
TGTGCCAGCAGCTGGGGACGCCCTTTGGATGAGCAGTTCTTC CASSWGRPLDEQFF TRBJ2-1 NA TRBV5-6 NA
TGTGCCAGCAGCGTGCGGTGGGGTTCTGGAAACACCATATATTTT CASSVRWGSGNTIYF TRBJ1-3 NA TRBV9 NA
TGTGCCAGCAGCAGGGGACAGATCTACGAGCAGTACTTC CASSRGQIYEQYF TRBJ2-7 NA TRBV7-2 TRBD1
TGTGCCAGCAGTTTATATTCCGGGAACACTGAAGCTTTCTTT CASSLYSGNTEAFF TRBJ1-1 NA TRBV28 NA
TGCGCCAGCAGCGCGACGACAGGGGCGGCTGGCTACACCTTC CASSATTGAAGYTF TRBJ1-2 NA TRBV5-1 TRBD1
TGTGCCAGCAGCTTAGGCAGGGGATCCTACGAGCAGTACTTC CASSLGRGSYEQYF TRBJ2-7 NA TRBV11-3 NA